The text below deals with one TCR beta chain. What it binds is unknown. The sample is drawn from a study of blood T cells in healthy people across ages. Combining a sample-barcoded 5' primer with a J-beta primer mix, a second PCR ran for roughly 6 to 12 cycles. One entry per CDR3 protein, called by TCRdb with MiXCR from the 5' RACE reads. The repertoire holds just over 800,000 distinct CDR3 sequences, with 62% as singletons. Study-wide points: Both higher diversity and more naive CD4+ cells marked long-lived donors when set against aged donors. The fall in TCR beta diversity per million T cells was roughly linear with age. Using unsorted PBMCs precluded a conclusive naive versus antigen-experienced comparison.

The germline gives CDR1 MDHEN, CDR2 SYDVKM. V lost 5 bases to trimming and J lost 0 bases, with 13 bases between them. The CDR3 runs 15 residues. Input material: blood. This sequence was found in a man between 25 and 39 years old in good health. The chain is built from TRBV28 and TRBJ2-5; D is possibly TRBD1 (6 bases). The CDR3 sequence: CASSIPTGNQETQYF. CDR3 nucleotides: TGTGCCAGCAGTATACCGACAGGAAACCAAGAGACCCAGTACTTC.